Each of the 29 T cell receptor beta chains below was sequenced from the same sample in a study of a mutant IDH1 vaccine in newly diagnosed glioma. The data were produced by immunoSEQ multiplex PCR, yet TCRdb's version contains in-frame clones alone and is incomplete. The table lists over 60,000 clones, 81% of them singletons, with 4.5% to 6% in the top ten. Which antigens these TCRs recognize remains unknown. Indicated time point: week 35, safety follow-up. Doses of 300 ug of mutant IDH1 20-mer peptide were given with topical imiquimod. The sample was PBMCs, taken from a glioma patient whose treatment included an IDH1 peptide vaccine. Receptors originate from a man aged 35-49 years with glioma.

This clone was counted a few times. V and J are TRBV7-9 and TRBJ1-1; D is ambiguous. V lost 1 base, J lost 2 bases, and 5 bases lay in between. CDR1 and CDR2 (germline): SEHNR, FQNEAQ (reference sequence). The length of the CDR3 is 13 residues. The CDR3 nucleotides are TGTGCCAGCAGCTTAGTAGGCAACACTGAAGCTTTCTTT. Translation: CASSLVGNTEAFF.

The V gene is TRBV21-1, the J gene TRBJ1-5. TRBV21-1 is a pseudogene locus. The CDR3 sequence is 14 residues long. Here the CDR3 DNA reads TGTGCCAGCAGCGATCGGGGGCGGGGAATGCCCCAGCATTTT. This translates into CASSDRGRGMPQHF.

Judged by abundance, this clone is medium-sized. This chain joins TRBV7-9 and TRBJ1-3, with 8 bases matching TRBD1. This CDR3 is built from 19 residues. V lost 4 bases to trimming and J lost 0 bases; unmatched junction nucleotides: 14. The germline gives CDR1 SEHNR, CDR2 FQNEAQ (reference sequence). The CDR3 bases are TGTGCCAGCAGCTCCCCAGCCGGGACAGGTTCCTACTCTGGAAACACCATATATTTT. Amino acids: CASSSPAGTGSYSGNTIYF.

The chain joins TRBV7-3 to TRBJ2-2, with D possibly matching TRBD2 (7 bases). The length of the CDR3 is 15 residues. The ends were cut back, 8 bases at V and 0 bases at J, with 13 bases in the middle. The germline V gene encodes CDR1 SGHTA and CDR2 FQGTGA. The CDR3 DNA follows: TGTGCCAGCCGCCCGGGGGGCGCGAACACCGGGGAGCTGTTTTTT. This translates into CASRPGGANTGELFF. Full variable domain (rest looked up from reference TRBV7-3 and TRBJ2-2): GAGVSQTPSNKVTEKGKYVELRCDPISGHTALYWYRQSLGQGPEFLIYFQGTGAADDSGLPNDRFFAVRPEGSVSTLKIQRTERGDSAVYLCASRPGGANTGELFFGEGSRLTVL.

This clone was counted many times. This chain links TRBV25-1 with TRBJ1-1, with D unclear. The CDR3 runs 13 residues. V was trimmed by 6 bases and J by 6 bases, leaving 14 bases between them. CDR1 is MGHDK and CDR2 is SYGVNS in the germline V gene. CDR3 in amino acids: CASRAAGRPEAFF. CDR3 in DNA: TGTGCCAGCAGGGCCGCCGGGCGGCCTGAAGCTTTCTTT.

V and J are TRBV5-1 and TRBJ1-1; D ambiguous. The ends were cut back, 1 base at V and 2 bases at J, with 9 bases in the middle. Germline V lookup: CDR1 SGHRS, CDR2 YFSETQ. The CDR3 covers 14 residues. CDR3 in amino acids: CASSLPSVNTEAFF. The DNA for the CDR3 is TGCGCCAGCAGCTTGCCCTCCGTTAACACTGAAGCTTTCTTT.

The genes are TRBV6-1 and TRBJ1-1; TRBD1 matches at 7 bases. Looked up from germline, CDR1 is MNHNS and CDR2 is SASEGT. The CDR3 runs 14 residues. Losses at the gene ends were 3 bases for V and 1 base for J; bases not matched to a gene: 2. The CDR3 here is CASSDRGTNTEAFF. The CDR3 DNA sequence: TGTGCCAGCAGTGACAGGGGGACGAACACTGAAGCTTTCTTT.

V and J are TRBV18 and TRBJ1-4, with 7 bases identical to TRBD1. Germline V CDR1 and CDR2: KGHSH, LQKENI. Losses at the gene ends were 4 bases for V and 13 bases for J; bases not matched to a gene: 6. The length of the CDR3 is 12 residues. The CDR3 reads CASSRPQGLLFF. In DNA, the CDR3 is TGTGCCAGCTCACGACCACAGGGGTTACTGTTTTTT.

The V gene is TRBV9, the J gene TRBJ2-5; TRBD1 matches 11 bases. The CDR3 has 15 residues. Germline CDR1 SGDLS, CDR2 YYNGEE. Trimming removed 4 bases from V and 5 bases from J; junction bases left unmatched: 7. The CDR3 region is CASSSRTGGWETQYF. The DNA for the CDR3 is TGTGCCAGCAGCTCCAGGACAGGGGGCTGGGAGACCCAGTACTTC.

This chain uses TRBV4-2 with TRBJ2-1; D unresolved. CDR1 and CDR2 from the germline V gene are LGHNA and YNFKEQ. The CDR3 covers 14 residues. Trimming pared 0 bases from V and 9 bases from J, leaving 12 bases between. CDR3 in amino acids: CASSQERILGEQFF. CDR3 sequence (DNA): TGTGCCAGCAGCCAAGAGCGGATACTTGGTGAGCAGTTCTTC.

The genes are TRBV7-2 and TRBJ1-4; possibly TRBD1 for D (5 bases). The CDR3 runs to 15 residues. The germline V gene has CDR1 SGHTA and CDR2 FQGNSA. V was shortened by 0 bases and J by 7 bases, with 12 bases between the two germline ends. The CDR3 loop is CASSLAAGSGEKLFF. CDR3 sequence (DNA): TGTGCCAGCAGCTTAGCGGCAGGGTCGGGTGAAAAACTGTTTTTT.

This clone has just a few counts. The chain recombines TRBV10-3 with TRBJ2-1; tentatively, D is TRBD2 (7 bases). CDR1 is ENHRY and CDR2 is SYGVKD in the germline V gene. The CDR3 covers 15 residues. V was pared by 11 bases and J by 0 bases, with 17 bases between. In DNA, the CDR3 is TGTGCCGCGGGGGCCCGATCGAGCTCCTACAATGAGCAGTTCTTC. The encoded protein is CAAGARSSSYNEQFF.

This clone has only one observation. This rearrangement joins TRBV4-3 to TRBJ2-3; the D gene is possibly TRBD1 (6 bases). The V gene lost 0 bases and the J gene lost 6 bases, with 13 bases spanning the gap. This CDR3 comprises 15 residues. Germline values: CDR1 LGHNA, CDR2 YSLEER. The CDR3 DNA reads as TGCGCCAGCAGCCAAGAGTTGGGGGCGGCGGATACGCAGTATTTT. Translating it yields CASSQELGAADTQYF.

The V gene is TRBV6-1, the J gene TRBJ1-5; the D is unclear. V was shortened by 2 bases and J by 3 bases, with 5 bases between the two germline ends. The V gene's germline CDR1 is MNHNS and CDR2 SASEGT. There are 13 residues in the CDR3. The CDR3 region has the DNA TGTGCCAGCAGTGAACAGAACAATCAGCCCCAGCATTTT. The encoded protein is CASSEQNNQPQHF.

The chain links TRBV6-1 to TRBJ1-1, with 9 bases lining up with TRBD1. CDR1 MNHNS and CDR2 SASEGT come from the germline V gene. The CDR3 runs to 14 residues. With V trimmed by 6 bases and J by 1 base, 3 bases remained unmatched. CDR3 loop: CASRGQGRNTEAFF. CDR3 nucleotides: TGTGCCAGCAGAGGACAGGGGAGGAACACTGAAGCTTTCTTT.

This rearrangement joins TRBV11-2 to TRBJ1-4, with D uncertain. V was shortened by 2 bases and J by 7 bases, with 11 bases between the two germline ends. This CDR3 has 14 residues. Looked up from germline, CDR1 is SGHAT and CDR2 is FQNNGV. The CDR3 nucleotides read TGTGCCAGCAGCTTAAACATACGGGGTGAAAAACTGTTTTTT. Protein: CASSLNIRGEKLFF.

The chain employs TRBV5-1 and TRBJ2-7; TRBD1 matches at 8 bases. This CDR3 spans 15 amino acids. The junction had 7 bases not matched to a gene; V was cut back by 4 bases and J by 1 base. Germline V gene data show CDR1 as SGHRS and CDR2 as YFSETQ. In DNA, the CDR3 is TGCGCCAGCAGCCAAGGGACAGGTGCGTCCTACGAGCAGTACTTC. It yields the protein CASSQGTGASYEQYF.

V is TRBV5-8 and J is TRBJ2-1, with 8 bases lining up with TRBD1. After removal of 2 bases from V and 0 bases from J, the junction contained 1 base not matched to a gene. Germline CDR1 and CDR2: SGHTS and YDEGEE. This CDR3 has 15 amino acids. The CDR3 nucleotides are TGTGCCAGCAGCTTCGGACAGGGCTCCTACAATGAGCAGTTCTTC. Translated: CASSFGQGSYNEQFF.

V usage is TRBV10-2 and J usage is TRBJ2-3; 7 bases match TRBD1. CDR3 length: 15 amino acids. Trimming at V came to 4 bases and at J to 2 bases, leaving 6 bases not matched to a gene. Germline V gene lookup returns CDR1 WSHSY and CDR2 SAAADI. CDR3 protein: CASSAGTAFTDTQYF. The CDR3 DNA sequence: TGCGCCAGCAGTGCCGGGACAGCTTTCACAGATACGCAGTATTTT.

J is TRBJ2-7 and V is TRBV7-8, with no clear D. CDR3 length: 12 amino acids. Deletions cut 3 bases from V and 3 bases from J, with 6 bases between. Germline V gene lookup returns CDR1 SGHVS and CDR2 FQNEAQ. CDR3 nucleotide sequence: TGTGCCAGCAGCTTGAGCTTCTACGAGCAGTACTTC. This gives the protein CASSLSFYEQYF.

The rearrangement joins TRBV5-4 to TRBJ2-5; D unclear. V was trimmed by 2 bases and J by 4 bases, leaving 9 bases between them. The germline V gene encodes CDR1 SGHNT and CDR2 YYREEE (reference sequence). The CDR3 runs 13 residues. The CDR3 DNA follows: TGTGCCAGCAGCTTTGAGCGCCTAGAGACCCAGTACTTC. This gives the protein CASSFERLETQYF.

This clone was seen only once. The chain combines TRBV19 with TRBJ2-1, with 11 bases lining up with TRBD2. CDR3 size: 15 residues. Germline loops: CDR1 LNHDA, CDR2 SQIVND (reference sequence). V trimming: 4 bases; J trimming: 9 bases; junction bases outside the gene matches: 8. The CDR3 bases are TGTGCCAGTAGTACCGTAGCGGGAGGGCCGGGTGAGCAGTTCTTC. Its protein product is CASSTVAGGPGEQFF.

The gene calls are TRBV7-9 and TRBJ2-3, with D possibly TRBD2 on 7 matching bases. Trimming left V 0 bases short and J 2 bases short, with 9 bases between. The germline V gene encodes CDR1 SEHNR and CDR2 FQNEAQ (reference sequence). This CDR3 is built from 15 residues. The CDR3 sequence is CASSLAGGATDTQYF. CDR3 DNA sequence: TGTGCCAGCAGCTTAGCGGGGGGGGCCACAGATACGCAGTATTTT.

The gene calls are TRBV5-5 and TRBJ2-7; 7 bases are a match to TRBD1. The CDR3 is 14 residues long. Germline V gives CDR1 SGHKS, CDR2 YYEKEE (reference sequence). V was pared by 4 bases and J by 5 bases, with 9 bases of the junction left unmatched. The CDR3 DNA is TGTGCCAGCAGCCTCCCGGGACAGAGACACGAGCAGTACTTC. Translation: CASSLPGQRHEQYF.

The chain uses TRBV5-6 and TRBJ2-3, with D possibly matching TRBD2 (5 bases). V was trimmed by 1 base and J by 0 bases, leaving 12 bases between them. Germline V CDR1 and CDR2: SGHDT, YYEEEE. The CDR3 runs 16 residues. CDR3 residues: CASSLLFSGSTDTQYF. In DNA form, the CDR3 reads TGTGCCAGCAGCTTGTTGTTCAGCGGTAGCACAGATACGCAGTATTTT.

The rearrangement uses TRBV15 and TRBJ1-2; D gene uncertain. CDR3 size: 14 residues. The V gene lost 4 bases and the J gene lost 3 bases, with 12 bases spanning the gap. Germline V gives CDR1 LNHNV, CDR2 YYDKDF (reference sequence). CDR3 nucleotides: TGTGCCACCAGCAAGGTCGATCCGGACTATGGCTACACCTTC. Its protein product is CATSKVDPDYGYTF. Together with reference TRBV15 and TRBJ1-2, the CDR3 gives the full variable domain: DAMVIQNPRYQVTQFGKPVTLSCSQTLNHNVMYWYQQKSSQAPKLLFHYYDKDFNNEADTPDNFQSRRPNTSFCFLDIRSPGLGDTAMYLCATSKVDPDYGYTFGSGTRLTVV.

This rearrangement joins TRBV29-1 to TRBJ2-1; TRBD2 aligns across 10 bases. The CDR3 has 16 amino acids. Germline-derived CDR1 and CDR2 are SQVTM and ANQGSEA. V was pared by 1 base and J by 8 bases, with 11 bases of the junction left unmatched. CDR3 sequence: CSVEVSGRALGYEQFF. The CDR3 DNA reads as TGCAGCGTTGAAGTCAGCGGGAGGGCCCTCGGCTATGAGCAGTTCTTC.

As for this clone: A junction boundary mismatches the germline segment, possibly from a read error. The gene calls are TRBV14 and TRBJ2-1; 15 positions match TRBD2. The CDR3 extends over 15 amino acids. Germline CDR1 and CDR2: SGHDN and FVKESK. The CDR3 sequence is CASSPLHGLAGGPVF. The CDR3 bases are TGTGCCAGCAGCCCTCTTCATGGACTAGCGGGAGGGCCGGTCTTC. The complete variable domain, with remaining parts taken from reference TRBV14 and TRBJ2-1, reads EAGVTQFPSHSVIEKGQTVTLRCDPISGHDNLYWYRRVMGKEIKFLLHFVKESKQDESGMPNNRFLAERTGGTYSTLKVQPAELEDSGVYFCASSPLHGLAGGPVFGPGTRLTVL.

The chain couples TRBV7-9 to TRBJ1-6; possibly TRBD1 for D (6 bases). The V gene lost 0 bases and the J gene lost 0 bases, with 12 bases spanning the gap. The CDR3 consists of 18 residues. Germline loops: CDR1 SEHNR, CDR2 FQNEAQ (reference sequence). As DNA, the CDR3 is TGTGCCAGCAGCTTAGCCCCGGGACATAGCTCCTATAATTCACCCCTCCACTTT. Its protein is CASSLAPGHSSYNSPLHF.